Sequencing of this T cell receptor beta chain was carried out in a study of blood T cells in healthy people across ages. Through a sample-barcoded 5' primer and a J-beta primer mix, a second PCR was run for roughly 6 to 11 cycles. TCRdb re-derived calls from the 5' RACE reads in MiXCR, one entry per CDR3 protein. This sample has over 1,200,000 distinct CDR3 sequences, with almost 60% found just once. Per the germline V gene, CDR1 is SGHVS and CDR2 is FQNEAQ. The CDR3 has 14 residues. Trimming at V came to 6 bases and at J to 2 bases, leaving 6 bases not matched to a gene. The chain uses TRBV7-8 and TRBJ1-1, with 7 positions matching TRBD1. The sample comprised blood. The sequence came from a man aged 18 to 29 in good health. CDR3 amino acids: CASRLDRTNTEAFF. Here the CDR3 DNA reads TGTGCCAGCAGGCTGGACAGGACAAACACTGAAGCTTTCTTT. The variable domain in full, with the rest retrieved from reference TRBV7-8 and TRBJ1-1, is GAGVSQSPRYKVAKRGQDVALRCDPISGHVSLFWYQQALGQGPEFLTYFQNEAQLDKSGLPSDRFFAERPEGSVSTLKIQRTQQEDSAVYLCASRLDRTNTEAFFGQGTRLTVV.